This T cell receptor (beta chain) emerged from a study of CD8+ T cells in alopecia areata. Study-wide context: Scoring of treated patients' severity used the percentage of affected scalp area.

As the sequencing template, cDNA was produced by extracting RNA and reverse transcribing it. Profiling relied on immunoSEQ multiplex PCR, and the TCRdb table lists in-frame clones only, not all of them. Of around 300,000 clones in the sample, around three fifths are singletons; the top ten hold about 0.93%. The sample's treatment: oral pan-JAK inhibitor, 5-10 mg twice daily. Trimming removed 5 bases from V and 2 bases from J; junction bases left unmatched: 5. Germline-derived CDR1 and CDR2 are GTSNPN and SVGIG (reference sequence). The CDR3 has 13 amino acids. This material consisted of CD4+ T cells sorted from blood, taken around week 54, from a patient treated with tofacitinib. V is TRBV30 and J is TRBJ2-7, with 8 positions matching TRBD1. The TCR originated in a human donor with alopecia areata. The CDR3 protein is CAWQGAGTYEQYF. CDR3 sequence (DNA): TGTGCCTGGCAGGGGGCCGGGACCTACGAGCAGTACTTC.